The following is a TCR beta chain sequence with its context. Authors' analysis steps: Scientists estimated how many nucleated cells there were by amplifying reference gene primers. Only in-frame clones appear in the TCRdb table, and some are missing; sequencing was by immunoSEQ multiplex PCR. The V and J calls and clone size are taken from that table; D and trimming were inferred from the DNA. The sample records about 98,000 clones, roughly 86% being singletons. This specimen comes from a study of blood T cell repertoires in COVID-19. Overall study: Sites across the United States, Italy and Spain contributed samples from acute and convalescent COVID-19. PBMCs, B-cell-depleted T cells, or T cells were the source of the cDNA or gDNA that made up the material.

This receptor was taken from a man over 45 with active or convalescent COVID-19. The specimen was peripheral blood.

DNA of the CDR3: TGTGCCAGCTCCCCGGGTAACAGGGCTCAGCCCCAGCATTTT. Translated, it gives CASSPGNRAQPQHF. V is TRBV18 and J is TRBJ1-5; D may be TRBD1 (6 bases). The ends were cut back, 6 bases at V and 6 bases at J, with 15 bases in the middle. The CDR3 contains 14 residues. Looked up from germline, CDR1 is KGHSH and CDR2 is LQKENI.